The 21 T cell receptor beta chains below were found in one sample sequenced in a study of technical replicates of blood from four donors. Generated by immunoSEQ multiplex PCR, the TCRdb table keeps only in-frame clones and is missing some. Here the sample spans 55,000 to 75,000 clones, roughly 89% being singletons. The sample consisted of PBMCs. These receptors were taken from a human donor in good health. Some clones in this sample may be carry-over from other donors' samples.

The J gene is TRBJ2-3, the V gene TRBV5-4; D is undetermined. V lost 4 bases, J lost 4 bases, and 10 bases lay in between. Germline assignment: CDR1 SGHNT and CDR2 YYREEE (reference sequence). The length of the CDR3 is 13 residues. This chain's CDR3 is CASSTWSADTQYF. CDR3 nucleotides: TGTGCCAGCAGCACCTGGAGCGCAGATACGCAGTATTTT. The full variable domain, its missing parts supplied by reference TRBV5-4 and TRBJ2-3, is ETGVTQSPTHLIKTRGQQVTLRCSSQSGHNTVSWYQQALGQGPQFIFQYYREEENGRGNFPPRFSGLQFPNYSSELNVNALELDDSALYLCASSTWSADTQYFGPGTRLTVL.

The CDR3 is CASLDRGSLTEAFF. The CDR3 bases are TGTGCCAGTCTCGACAGGGGTAGTTTGACTGAAGCTTTCTTT. The chain employs TRBV27 and TRBJ1-1; 8 bases align to TRBD1. The CDR3 totals 14 residues. J was trimmed by 5 bases and V by 9 bases; bases with no gene match: 11. The germline gives CDR1 MNHEY, CDR2 SMNVEV (reference sequence).

V and J are TRBV4-3 and TRBJ2-2; possibly TRBD1 for D (6 bases). There are 15 residues in the CDR3. V was clipped by 4 bases and J by 8 bases, with 17 bases between them. Germline V gene sequence: CDR1 LGHNA, CDR2 YSLEER. CDR3 in DNA: TGCGCCAGCAGCCTTCTATTACAGGGATTTGGGGAGCTGTTTTTT. Amino acid sequence: CASSLLLQGFGELFF.

This chain joins TRBV30 and TRBJ2-3, with 8 bases matching TRBD2. V lost 0 bases to trimming and J lost 2 bases; unmatched junction nucleotides: 7. Germline CDR1 and CDR2: GTSNPN and SVGIG (reference sequence). The CDR3 loop spans 16 amino acids. The CDR3 DNA is TGTGCCTGGAGTGTACTGTCTAGCGGGTACACAGATACGCAGTATTTT. The encoded protein is CAWSVLSSGYTDTQYF.

The V call is TRBV25-1, the J call TRBJ1-3; 7 nucleotides agree with TRBD1. Germline-derived CDR1 and CDR2 are MGHDK and SYGVNS. With V trimmed by 3 bases and J by 0 bases, 5 bases remained unmatched. The CDR3 sequence is 16 residues long. The chain's CDR3 is CASSDLGQVSGNTIYF. CDR3 DNA: TGTGCCAGCAGTGACCTAGGACAGGTCTCTGGAAACACCATATATTTT. Supplemented by reference TRBV25-1 and TRBJ1-3, the full variable domain reads EADIYQTPRYLVIGTGKKITLECSQTMGHDKMYWYQQDPGMELHLIHYSYGVNSTEKGDLSSESTVSRIRTEHFPLTLESARPSHTSQYLCASSDLGQVSGNTIYFGEGSWLTVV.

CDR3 in DNA: TGCGCCAGCAGCCAAGTGGGGGGAGGGCCCCAGCATTTT. Translated, it gives CASSQVGGGPQHF. V and J are TRBV4-1 and TRBJ1-5, with D perhaps TRBD1 (5 bases). The CDR3 has 13 amino acids. Germline-derived CDR1 and CDR2 are MGHRA and YSYEKL. V shed 1 base and J shed 9 bases, with 10 bases lying between them.

The chain employs TRBV5-4 and TRBJ1-3; possibly TRBD1 for D (6 bases). This CDR3 is 16 amino acids long. The germline V gene has CDR1 SGHNT and CDR2 YYREEE (reference sequence). Trimming shortened V by 0 bases and J by 4 bases, and 14 bases separated the two germline ends. For the CDR3, the DNA is TGTGCCAGCAGCTTGGGTACAGGGAAAGGCGGAAACACCATATATTTT. Its protein is CASSLGTGKGGNTIYF.

This clone was detected once. The V gene is TRBV12-5, the J gene TRBJ2-2; TRBD1 agrees at 7 bases. V dropped 5 bases and J dropped 4; count of bases not matched to a gene: 7. CDR1 and CDR2 from the germline V gene are LGHNT and FRNRAP. The CDR3 runs to 15 residues. The CDR3 sequence is CASGPGQVSTGELFF. The CDR3 coding sequence is TGTGCTAGTGGTCCCGGACAGGTTAGCACCGGGGAGCTGTTTTTT.

This chain uses TRBV6-5 with TRBJ1-6, with 9 positions matching TRBD1. Germline V CDR1 and CDR2: MNHEY, SVGAGI. The CDR3 extends over 15 amino acids. V trimming: 7 bases; J trimming: 9 bases; junction bases outside the gene matches: 10. DNA for the CDR3: TGTGCCAGCAATCGGGACAGGGTATTTAGTTCACCCCTCCACTTT. Protein: CASNRDRVFSSPLHF.

The rearrangement joins TRBV6-5 to TRBJ1-6, with TRBD1 matching 7 bases. J lost 7 bases, V lost 0 bases, and 3 bases had no gene match. Germline V gene lookup returns CDR1 MNHEY and CDR2 SVGAGI. This CDR3 spans 15 amino acids. The CDR3 region has the DNA TGTGCCAGCAGTTACTCTGGCAGGGGGAATTCACCCCTCCACTTT. Its translation is CASSYSGRGNSPLHF.

The chain is built from TRBV6-1 and TRBJ2-7; 10 nucleotides match TRBD2. CDR3 length: 14 amino acids. J gave up 1 base and V 3 bases, and 0 bases lay outside the gene matches. The V gene's germline CDR1 is MNHNS and CDR2 SASEGT. The CDR3 nucleotides read TGTGCCAGCAGTGATAGCGGGGGGTCCTACGAGCAGTACTTC. Translated: CASSDSGGSYEQYF.

The chain carries TRBV2 and TRBJ2-7, with a possible D match to TRBD1 (6 bases). The CDR3 is 14 amino acids. CDR1 and CDR2 from the germline V gene are SNHLY and FYNNEI. V lost 10 bases and J 6 bases, leaving 22 bases between the germline ends. The DNA for the CDR3 is TGTGCCACCAAGGACAGCCCCGGTTTAGGCGAGCAGTACTTC. Amino acid sequence: CATKDSPGLGEQYF.

The chain couples TRBV7-3 to TRBJ1-3; D possibly corresponds to TRBD1 (6 bases). V dropped 10 bases and J dropped 0 bases, with 10 bases sitting between them. CDR1 is SGHTA, CDR2 FQGTGA, per germline. This CDR3 contains 13 residues. CDR3 sequence: CATMDSSGNTIYF. The CDR3 DNA reads as TGTGCCACGATGGACAGCTCTGGAAACACCATATATTTT.

The chain couples TRBV11-2 to TRBJ2-7; 7 bases are shared with TRBD1. V lost 5 bases, J lost 2 bases, and 9 bases stayed unmatched. CDR3 length equals 15 residues. In germline, CDR1 is SGHAT, CDR2 FQNNGV. CDR3 protein: CASSRTGTDTYEQYF. CDR3 sequence (DNA): TGTGCCAGCAGCCGTACCGGGACAGATACCTACGAGCAGTACTTC.

The rearrangement links TRBV7-2 to TRBJ1-5, with a weak D call TRBD1 (5 bases). The CDR3 consists of 15 residues. Trimming shortened V by 7 bases and J by 0 bases, and 13 bases separated the two germline ends. Germline assignment: CDR1 SGHTA and CDR2 FQGNSA. CDR3 protein: CASIDDSFSNQPQHF. For the CDR3, the DNA is TGTGCCAGCATCGACGACAGCTTTAGCAATCAGCCCCAGCATTTT.

This rearrangement joins TRBV4-2 to TRBJ2-3; 7 bases fit TRBD2. The CDR3 consists of 17 residues. Trimming took 0 bases from V and 3 from J; bases not matched to a gene: 9. Germline CDR1 reads LGHNA; CDR2 reads YNFKEQ. CDR3 DNA sequence: TGTGCCAGCAGCCAAGATCTGGCGGGGGTGAGAACAGATACGCAGTATTTT. Translation gives CASSQDLAGVRTDTQYF.

The chain is built from TRBV15 and TRBJ2-1; 7 bases agree with TRBD1. This CDR3 comprises 14 residues. V was clipped by 3 bases and J by 5 bases; unmatched bases: 4. From germline, CDR1 is LNHNV and CDR2 YYDKDF (reference sequence). CDR3: CATSRRDSHNEQFF. The CDR3 bases are TGTGCCACCAGCAGGAGGGACAGCCACAATGAGCAGTTCTTC.

The chain joins TRBV4-3 to TRBJ2-7, with a tentative D call TRBD1 (6 bases). V was cut by 0 bases and J by 0 bases, with 12 bases left in between. This CDR3 region has 16 residues. Germline assignment: CDR1 LGHNA and CDR2 YSLEER. The CDR3 nucleotides are TGCGCCAGCAGCCAAGATCCAGGGGACGTCTCCTACGAGCAGTACTTC. Translated: CASSQDPGDVSYEQYF.

This clone was detected once. The chain links TRBV7-9 to TRBJ2-5, with D perhaps matching TRBD1 (6 bases). Germline values: CDR1 SEHNR, CDR2 FQNEAQ (reference sequence). V was shortened by 5 bases and J by 5 bases, with 18 bases between the two germline ends. This CDR3 has 15 residues. CDR3 protein: CASSTYRELEETQYF. Written as DNA, the CDR3 is TGTGCCAGCAGCACCTACAGGGAGTTGGAGGAGACCCAGTACTTC.

The rearrangement joins TRBV6-1 to TRBJ2-7; D is perhaps TRBD2 (5 bases). This CDR3 contains 13 residues. V shed 7 bases and J shed 3 bases, with 13 bases lying between them. The V gene's germline CDR1 is MNHNS and CDR2 SASEGT. CDR3: CASNTGNSYEQYF. As DNA, the CDR3 is TGTGCCAGCAACACGGGGAATAGCTACGAGCAGTACTTC.

The V call is TRBV5-6, the J call TRBJ2-5; no reliable D call. This CDR3 comprises 14 residues. Looked up from germline, CDR1 is SGHDT and CDR2 is YYEEEE. Trimming cost V 0 bases and J 1 base, with 7 bases left between them. The DNA of the CDR3 is TGTGCCAGCAGCTTGGACAGAATCCAAGAGACCCAGTACTTC. Protein product: CASSLDRIQETQYF.